This T cell receptor beta chain was captured by sequencing in a study of T cells after yellow fever vaccination. V shed 3 bases and J 2 bases; nucleotides not matched to a gene: 0. Germline lookup yields CDR1 DFQATT and CDR2 SNEGSKA (reference sequence). The CDR3 is 12 residues long. For TCR, cDNA came from 5'RACE template switching, which added a universal primer site and UMIs. TCRdb re-analysed the 5' RACE reads in MiXCR, keeping a single row per CDR3 protein. Among 150,000 to 200,000 distinct CDR3 sequences listed, around 9.3% were seen once. The source is a man aged 18 to 29 who received the YFV17D yellow fever vaccine. The chain combines TRBV20-1 with TRBJ2-5; the match to TRBD2 covers 7 bases. This specimen was CD8+ T cells sorted from PBMCs, taken 45 days after the yellow fever booster vaccination. CDR3 sequence (DNA): TGCAGTGCTAGCGGGGGGCAAGAGACCCAGTACTTC. Encoded protein: CSASGGQETQYF.